This TCR beta chain stems from a study of identical twins listed by TCRdb under 2016. About the full investigation: The study deep-sequenced TCR alpha and beta repertoires from monozygotic twins, unrelated adults of various ages and cord blood to test whether fetal clonotypes persist. Replicate twin experiments were performed at different times using different library preparation protocols to rule out contamination.

The method was 5' RACE. The listed sequencing device is Illumina HiSeq 2000. A universal primer binding site was added through template switching, and the final cDNA carried a unique molecular identifier so that TCR cDNA molecules could be counted accurately. Specific primers in the conserved constant-segment region were used to synthesize first-strand cDNA for the TCR alpha and beta chains. Each cDNA library was double barcoded, with a SMART-Mk sample barcode plus Illumina barcodes, to control for contamination. TruSeq adapter sequences, together with Illumina sample barcodes, were added in two successive PCR steps. Sequencing of the TCR alpha and beta cDNA libraries was done on the Illumina HiSeq platform using custom primers. The source study handled its data this way. Unique molecular identifiers were extracted from raw reads with MiGEC, and CDR3 positions were determined with MiXCR. For each individual, recombination models were inferred using an EM algorithm with the repgenHMM and IGoR tools. Shared clonotype analysis was performed with the tcR package in R, normalizing sharing by the product of cloneset sizes. Out-of-frame nonproductive sequences were analyzed to study raw recombination free of thymic and clonal selection effects. TCRdb reprocessed the public reads (quality trimming at Q25 with fastp, clone calling with MiXCR) and kept in-frame beta chains. Entries that share a CDR3 protein sequence are merged under the most common genes and DNA. The V and J calls were determined by TCRdb, not by the authors. The sample data list 650,000 to 800,000 distinct CDR3 sequences, and about 9.4% of these were observed just once. Of the sample, approximately 0.96% is held by the ten largest clones.

Only healthy Caucasian donors were included. Three pairs of female monozygotic twins, all aged 18 to 29 years, were included in the twin cohort. The RNA used for TCR libraries was isolated from peripheral blood mononuclear cells. Germline trimming: 5 bases from V, 10 bases from J; junction bases outside gene matches: 14. The CDR3 numbers 16 residues from cysteine through phenylalanine. Only the CDR3 DNA stays, 48 bases, in frame from base 1. The CDR1 and CDR2 encoded by the germline V gene (reference sequence) are MNHEY and SMNVEV. General findings and caveats noted by the study authors: Compared with coincidental sharing between unrelated individuals, out-of-frame TCR alpha sequences shared between twins had an excess of sequences with low generation probability. Conclusions relied on cross-sectional statistical analysis, since the same donors could not be followed over many years. In monozygotic twins, out-of-frame TCR alpha sharing was systematically underestimated by recombination models, although the models agreed with sharing between unrelated individuals. Invariant T cells such as MAIT and iNKT could partly confound zero-insertion analyses, although diverse VJ usage argued against such confounding for most clonotypes. Excess twin sharing in beta out-of-frame sequences was weaker because fewer shared sequences lowered the signal-to-noise ratio. Fewer insertions were carried by abundant cord blood beta clonotypes, a similar but weaker trend appeared in young adult naive repertoires, and no such trend appeared in memory repertoires.

With regard to this clonotype: Its cognate antigen has yet to be identified. No base qualities exist here, and no much larger clone lies one base off it.

These sequences were also reported in another study, on yellow fever vaccine responses in identical twins. Per the second study: According to the authors, the vaccine-induced T cell response in identical twins seemed to be partly convergent and partly specific to each individual. In identical twins, the study followed T cell clones that responded to the vaccine with precision.

This clonotype was obtained from a woman between 18 and 30 years old in good health. Sequencing input: PBMCs. The chain uses TRBV27 and TRBJ1-6; TRBD1 agrees with 7 junctional bases. The DNA sequence is given as TGTGCCAGCAGTCCCCCGGGCAGGGGGAAGAGCTCACCCCTCCACTTT. Translated, it gives CASSPPGRGKSSPLHF.